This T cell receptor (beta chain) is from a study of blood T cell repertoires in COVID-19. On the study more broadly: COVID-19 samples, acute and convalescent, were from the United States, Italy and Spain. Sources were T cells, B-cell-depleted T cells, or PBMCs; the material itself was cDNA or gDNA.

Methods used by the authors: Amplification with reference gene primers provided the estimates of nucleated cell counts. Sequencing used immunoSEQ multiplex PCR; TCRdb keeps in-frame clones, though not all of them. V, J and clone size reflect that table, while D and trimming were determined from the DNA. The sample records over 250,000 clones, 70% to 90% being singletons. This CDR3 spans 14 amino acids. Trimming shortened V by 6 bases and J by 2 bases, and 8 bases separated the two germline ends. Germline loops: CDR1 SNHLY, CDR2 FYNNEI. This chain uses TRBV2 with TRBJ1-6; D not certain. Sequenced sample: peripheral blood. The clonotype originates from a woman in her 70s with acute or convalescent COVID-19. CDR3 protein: CASRGDPYNSPLHF. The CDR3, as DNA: TGTGCCAGCAGGGGAGATCCCTATAATTCACCCCTCCACTTT.